The entry below describes one TCR beta chain. What it binds is unknown. The second PCR ran about 6 to 12 cycles with a sample-barcoded 5' primer and J-beta primers. TCRdb used MiXCR to reprocess the 5' RACE reads, holding one entry per CDR3 protein. This table has roughly 1.5 million distinct CDR3 sequences, approximately 43% appearing once. This sample is drawn from a study of blood T cells in healthy people across ages. Findings of the study overall: Per million T cells, the diversity of TCR beta decreased roughly linearly as age advanced. Aged donors had fewer naive CD4+ cells and lower diversity than long-lived donors.

CDR1 and CDR2 from the germline V gene are MNHEY and SVGEGT. V lost 6 bases, J lost 3 bases, and 15 bases lay in between. The CDR3 consists of 14 residues. The TCR comes from a woman under 30 in good health. This chain joins TRBV6-2 or TRBV6-3 and TRBJ2-7; possible D gene TRBD2, 5 bases. Sequenced sample: blood. In DNA form, the CDR3 reads TGTGCCAGCAGCTATGAGGGATTCTACTACGAGCAGTACTTC. It specifies CASSYEGFYYEQYF.